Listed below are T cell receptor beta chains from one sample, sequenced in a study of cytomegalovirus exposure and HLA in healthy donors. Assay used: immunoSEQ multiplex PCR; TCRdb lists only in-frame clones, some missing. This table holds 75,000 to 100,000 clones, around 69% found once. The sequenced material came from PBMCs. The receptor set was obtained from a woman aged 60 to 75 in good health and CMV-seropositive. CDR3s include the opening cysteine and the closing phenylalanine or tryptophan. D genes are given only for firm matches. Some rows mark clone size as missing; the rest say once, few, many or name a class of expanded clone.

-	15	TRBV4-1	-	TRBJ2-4	TGCGCCAGCACCACGGAGGGTTCGGCCAAAAACATTCAGTACTTC	CASTTEGSAKNIQYF
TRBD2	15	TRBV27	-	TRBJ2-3	TGTGCCAGCAGTTTCGGGACTAGCGGGACAGATACGCAGTATTTT	CASSFGTSGTDTQYF
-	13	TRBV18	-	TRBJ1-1	TGTGCCAGCTCACCCGGGATGAACACTGAAGCTTTCTTT	CASSPGMNTEAFF
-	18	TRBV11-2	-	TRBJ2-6	TGTGCCAGCAGCTTAGATGGGCGCGGGTACTCCGGGGCCAACGTCCTGACTTTC	CASSLDGRGYSGANVLTF
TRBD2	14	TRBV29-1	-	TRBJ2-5	TGCAGCGTTGGACCTAGCGGGAGACCCGAGACCCAGTACTTC	CSVGPSGRPETQYF
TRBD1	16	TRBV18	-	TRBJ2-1	TGTGCCAGCTCAATTCAGCTCCCGGGACAGGGCACCGAGCAGTTCTTC	CASSIQLPGQGTEQFF
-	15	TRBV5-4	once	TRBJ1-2	TGTGCCAGCAGCTTGGCCGGCGGGGGTTTGAGCGGCTACACCTTC	CASSLAGGGLSGYTF
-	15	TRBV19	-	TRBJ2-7	TGTGCCAGTAGTATCCCCGGGACTGGGATATTGGAGCAGTACTTC	CASSIPGTGILEQYF
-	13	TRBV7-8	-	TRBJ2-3	TGTGCCAGCAGCTCTGACTTGGGAGATACGCAGTATTTT	CASSSDLGDTQYF
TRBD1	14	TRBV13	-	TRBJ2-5	TGTGCCAGCAGCTCTAACAGGGGGAGGGAGACCCAGTACTTC	CASSSNRGRETQYF
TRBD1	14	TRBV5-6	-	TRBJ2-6	TGTGCCAGCAGCACAGGGGCCGGGGCCAACGTCCTGACTTTC	CASSTGAGANVLTF
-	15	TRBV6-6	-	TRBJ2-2	TGTGCCAGCAGTTACGGGGGACTTACTACCGGGGAGCTGTTTTTT	CASSYGGLTTGELFF
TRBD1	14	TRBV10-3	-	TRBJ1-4	TGTGCCATCAGGCGACAGGGAAATAATGAAAAACTGTTTTTT	CAIRRQGNNEKLFF
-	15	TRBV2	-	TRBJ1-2	TGTGCCAGCAGTAAGGGACACCTAGGGTTCGATGGCTACACCTTC	CASSKGHLGFDGYTF
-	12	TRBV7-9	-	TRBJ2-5	TGTGCCAGCAGTCCGTACCAAGAGACCCAGTACTTC	CASSPYQETQYF
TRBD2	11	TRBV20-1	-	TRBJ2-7	TGCAGTGCTGGAGCGGGAGTAAAGCAGTACTTC	CSAGAGVKQYF
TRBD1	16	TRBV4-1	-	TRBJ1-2	TGCGCCAGCACCCCAAGAGGGGACAGGGATAACTATGGCTACACCTTC	CASTPRGDRDNYGYTF
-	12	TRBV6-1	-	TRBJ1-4	TGTGCCAGCAGTAAATTAGAAGAAAAACTGTTTTTT	CASSKLEEKLFF
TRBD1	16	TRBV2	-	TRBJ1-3	TGTGCCAGCAGTAAGGGGACAGGGGGCTCTGGAAACACCATATATTTT	CASSKGTGGSGNTIYF
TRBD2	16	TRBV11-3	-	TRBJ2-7	TGTGCCAGCAGCTTTACGGCGGGAGGGACCTTTGCGGAGCAGTACTTC	CASSFTAGGTFAEQYF
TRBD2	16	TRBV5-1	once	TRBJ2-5	TGCGCCAGCAGCTTGGGCTCTAGCGGGAGTCGAGAGACCCAGTACTTC	CASSLGSSGSRETQYF
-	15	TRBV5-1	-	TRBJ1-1	TGCGCCAGCAGCTTGGTACAGGGTGGTTACACTGAAGCTTTCTTT	CASSLVQGGYTEAFF
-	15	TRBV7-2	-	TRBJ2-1	TGTGCCAGCAGCTTACAAGGGAGCTCCTACAATGAGCAGTTCTTC	CASSLQGSSYNEQFF
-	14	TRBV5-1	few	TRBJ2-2	TGCGCCAGCGGAGGGACCACGAACACCGGGGAGCTGTTTTTT	CASGGTTNTGELFF
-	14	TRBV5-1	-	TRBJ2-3	TGCGCCAGCAGCTTCGCGGGAAGGCCAGATACGCAGTATTTT	CASSFAGRPDTQYF
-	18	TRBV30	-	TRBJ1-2	TGTGCCTGGAGTGTCTTCTTTCCTCGACAGGAAAGAGAACATGGCTACACCTTC	CAWSVFFPRQEREHGYTF
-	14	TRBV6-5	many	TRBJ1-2	TGTGCCAGCAGAGAGACAGGCCTGGCTTGGGGCTACACCTTC	CASRETGLAWGYTF
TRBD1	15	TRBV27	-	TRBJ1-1	TGTGCCAGCAGTTGGGGGACAGGGGGGGCGTGGGGAGCTTTCTTT	CASSWGTGGAWGAFF
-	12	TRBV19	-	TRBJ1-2	TGTGCCAGTAGTGGTCAGGGTCGCGGCTACACCTTC	CASSGQGRGYTF
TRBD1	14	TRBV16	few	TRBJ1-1	TGTGCCAGCAGCCCTCGAAGGGGGACAGCTGAGGCTTTCTTT	CASSPRRGTAEAFF
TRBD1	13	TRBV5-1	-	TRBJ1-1	TGCGCCAGCAGCTTACAGGGGGACACTGAAGCTTTCTTT	CASSLQGDTEAFF
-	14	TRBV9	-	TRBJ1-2	TGTGCCAGCAGCGTCTCCAGAACGTCGGGTGGCTACACCTTC	CASSVSRTSGGYTF
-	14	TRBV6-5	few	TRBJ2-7	TGTGCCAGCAGTAACCCGGGGACAACGGCTGGGCAGTACTTC	CASSNPGTTAGQYF
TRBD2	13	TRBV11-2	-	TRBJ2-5	TGTGCCAGCAGCTTAGATCGGGGGGGGAGCCAGTACTTC	CASSLDRGGSQYF
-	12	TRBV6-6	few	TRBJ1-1	TGTGCCAGCAGTTACTACGAGGGGGTGGCTTTCTTT	CASSYYEGVAFF
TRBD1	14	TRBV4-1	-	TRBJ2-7	TGCGCCAGCAGCCAAGAAGGGGGCCGCTACGAGCAGTACTTC	CASSQEGGRYEQYF
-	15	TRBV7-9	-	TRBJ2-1	TGTGCCAGCAGCAGCCGGCGGCAGGGAGGCGATGAGCAGTTCTTC	CASSSRRQGGDEQFF
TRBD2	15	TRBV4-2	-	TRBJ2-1	TGTGCCAGCAGCCAAGAAACTAGCGGGGGAAATGAGCAGTTCTTC	CASSQETSGGNEQFF
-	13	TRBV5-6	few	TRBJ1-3	TGTGCCAGCAGCCGGGACTCTGGAAACACCATATATTTT	CASSRDSGNTIYF
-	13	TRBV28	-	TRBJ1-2	TGTGCCAGCAACCGGGCTCTTAGGGGCGGCTACACCTTC	CASNRALRGGYTF
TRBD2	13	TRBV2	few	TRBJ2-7	TGTGCCAGCAGCTTAAGCGGGAGTTACGAGCAGTACTTC	CASSLSGSYEQYF
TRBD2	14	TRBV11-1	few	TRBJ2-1	TGTGCCAGCAGCTCGAGCGGGAGTCACCATGAGCAGTTCTTC	CASSSSGSHHEQFF
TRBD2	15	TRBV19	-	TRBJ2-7	TGTGCCAGTGCCGCCGGGGGGTCCTTTGAGTACGAGCAGTACTTC	CASAAGGSFEYEQYF
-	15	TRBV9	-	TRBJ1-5	TGTGCCAGCAGCGTAGAACCCGGGGTTGAGCAGCCCCAGCATTTT	CASSVEPGVEQPQHF
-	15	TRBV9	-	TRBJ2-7	TGTGCCAGCAGCGTAGCCGGACAGTCTGCCTACGAGCAGTACTTC	CASSVAGQSAYEQYF
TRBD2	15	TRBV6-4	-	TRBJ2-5	TGTGCCAGCAGTGACTCCGCGGGAGGGAGGGAGACCCAGTACTTC	CASSDSAGGRETQYF
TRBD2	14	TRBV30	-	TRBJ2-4	TGTGCCTGGAGTGGGTGGGGACTAGCCAACATTCAGTACTTC	CAWSGWGLANIQYF
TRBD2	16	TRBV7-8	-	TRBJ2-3	TGTGCCAGCAGCTCACCTCTAGCGGTGGGGGTTGATACGCAGTATTTT	CASSSPLAVGVDTQYF
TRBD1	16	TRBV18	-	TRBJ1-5	TGTGCCAGCTCACCGTTCGGACAGGGCGTTGGACAGCCCCAGCATTTT	CASSPFGQGVGQPQHF
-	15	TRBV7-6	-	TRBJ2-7	TGTGCCAGCAGTCTATCACTAGTTCGGTCCTACGAGCAGTACTTC	CASSLSLVRSYEQYF
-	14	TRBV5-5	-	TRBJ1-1	TGTGCCAGCAGCTTGGAGACCGGGGGCACTGAAGCTTTCTTT	CASSLETGGTEAFF
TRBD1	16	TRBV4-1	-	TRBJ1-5	TGCGCCAGCAGCCAAGTCGCGACAGGGGGAAATCAGCCCCAGCATTTT	CASSQVATGGNQPQHF
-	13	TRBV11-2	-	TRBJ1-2	TGTGCCAGCAGCTTAAGACAGGAGGATGGCTACACCTTC	CASSLRQEDGYTF
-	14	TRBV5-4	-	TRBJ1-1	TGTGCCAGCACCATACTCACAGGAAACACTGAAGCTTTCTTT	CASTILTGNTEAFF
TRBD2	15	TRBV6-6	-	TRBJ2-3	TGTGCCAGCAGCCGTAGCGGGATTGGCACAGATACGCAGTATTTT	CASSRSGIGTDTQYF
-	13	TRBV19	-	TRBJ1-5	TGTGCCAGTAGTACAGGGGTAAATCAGCCCCAGCATTTT	CASSTGVNQPQHF
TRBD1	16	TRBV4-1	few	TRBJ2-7	TGCGCCAGCAGCCCCTCCGGGACAGGGGAGGGCTACGAGCAGTACTTC	CASSPSGTGEGYEQYF
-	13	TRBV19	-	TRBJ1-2	TGTGCCAGTAAGTCAGGGGCGAACTATGGCTACACCTTC	CASKSGANYGYTF
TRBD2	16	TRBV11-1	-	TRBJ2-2	TGTGCCAGCAGCTTACGAGGGAGGGCTAACACCGGGGAGCTGTTTTTT	CASSLRGRANTGELFF